Below, 7 T cell receptor beta chains from the same sample are listed, as sequenced in a study of blood T cell repertoires in COVID-19. The method was immunoSEQ multiplex PCR; TCRdb's version includes in-frame clones alone and lacks a portion of them. In the table there are roughly 130,000 clones, 84% of which are singletons. Specimen: peripheral blood. Receptors originate from a man younger than 45 with COVID-19, enrolled during active disease.

The J gene is TRBJ1-1, the V gene TRBV3-1 (or the pseudogene TRBV3-2), with D possibly matching TRBD1 (6 bases). Per germline, CDR1 LGHDT and CDR2 YNNKEL (reference sequence). The CDR3 contains 15 residues. Trimming left V 0 bases short and J 4 bases short, with 12 bases between. The CDR3 loop reads CASSQDLRGGTEAFF. DNA for the CDR3: TGTGCCAGCAGCCAAGATCTGAGGGGGGGCACTGAAGCTTTCTTT.

This sequence joins TRBV5-4 and TRBJ2-7; 7 positions agree with TRBD2. Germline lookup yields CDR1 SGHNT and CDR2 YYREEE (reference sequence). Trimming at V came to 3 bases and at J to 5 bases, leaving 8 bases not matched to a gene. The CDR3 runs 14 residues. This CDR3 is CASSSPGGVNEQYF. Written as DNA, the CDR3 is TGTGCCAGCAGCTCCCCGGGGGGTGTGAACGAGCAGTACTTC. Drawing the rest from reference TRBV5-4 and TRBJ2-7, the complete variable domain is ETGVTQSPTHLIKTRGQQVTLRCSSQSGHNTVSWYQQALGQGPQFIFQYYREEENGRGNFPPRFSGLQFPNYSSELNVNALELDDSALYLCASSSPGGVNEQYFGPGTRLTVT.

This clone occurred once. The genes are TRBV9 and TRBJ2-7; perhaps TRBD2 as D (6 bases). Germline CDR1 and CDR2: SGDLS and YYNGEE. The CDR3 spans 15 residues. Trimming shortened V by 4 bases and J by 2 bases, and 16 bases separated the two germline ends. CDR3 sequence: CASSPGQGLAYEQYF. CDR3 nucleotide sequence: TGTGCCAGCAGCCCTGGCCAGGGACTCGCCTACGAGCAGTACTTC.

This clone was seen just once. One end of the junction varies from germline; a read error may be responsible. J is TRBJ2-2 and V is TRBV12-3 or TRBV12-4; 10 nucleotides align to TRBD2. The CDR3 runs 12 residues. The CDR3 coding sequence is TGTGCCAGCAGTCTAGCGGGGGCGGAGCTGTTTTTT. Translation gives CASSLAGAELFF.

This clone appeared a few times. The chain combines TRBV5-8 with TRBJ1-2; D gene unclear. The CDR3 is made up of 15 amino acids. CDR1 and CDR2 (germline): SGHTS, YDEGEE. The V and J ends lost 6 bases and 4 bases respectively, with 19 bases between them. The CDR3 reads CASIPQVIALYGYTF. DNA of the CDR3: TGTGCCAGCATCCCTCAGGTTATCGCCCTCTATGGCTACACCTTC.

V is TRBV29-1 and J is TRBJ2-1, with D possibly matching TRBD1 (5 bases). Deletions cut 4 bases from V and 6 bases from J, with 10 bases between. CDR1 and CDR2 (germline): SQVTM, ANQGSEA. The length of the CDR3 is 12 residues. The CDR3 DNA sequence: TGCAGCGTTGCCCCAGGGTTCAATGAGCAGTTCTTC. It yields the protein CSVAPGFNEQFF.

The V gene is TRBV28, the J gene TRBJ2-5; tentative D call: TRBD1 (5 bases). Germline V lookup: CDR1 MDHEN, CDR2 SYDVKM. Deletions cut 5 bases from V and 5 bases from J, with 9 bases between. This CDR3 region has 12 residues. The CDR3 DNA sequence: TGTGCCAGCAGTCAGGGCTACGAGACCCAGTACTTC. It encodes CASSQGYETQYF.